This entry features one T cell receptor beta chain sequence. The CDR3 runs to 12 residues. The V and J ends lost 3 bases and 3 bases respectively, with 3 bases between them. These data originate in a study of blood T cell repertoires in COVID-19. The data were produced by immunoSEQ multiplex PCR, yet TCRdb's version contains in-frame clones alone and is incomplete. Altogether roughly 70,000 clones are present, about 79% being singletons, with the ten largest covering around 4.3%. The origin of this receptor is a woman aged 55-69 years with acute or convalescent COVID-19. The V call is TRBV12-3 or TRBV12-4, the J call TRBJ1-5, with D unclear. Sample: peripheral blood. The CDR3 DNA reads TGTGCCAGCAGTTTCTCCAATCAGCCCCAGCATTTT. The encoded protein is CASSFSNQPQHF.